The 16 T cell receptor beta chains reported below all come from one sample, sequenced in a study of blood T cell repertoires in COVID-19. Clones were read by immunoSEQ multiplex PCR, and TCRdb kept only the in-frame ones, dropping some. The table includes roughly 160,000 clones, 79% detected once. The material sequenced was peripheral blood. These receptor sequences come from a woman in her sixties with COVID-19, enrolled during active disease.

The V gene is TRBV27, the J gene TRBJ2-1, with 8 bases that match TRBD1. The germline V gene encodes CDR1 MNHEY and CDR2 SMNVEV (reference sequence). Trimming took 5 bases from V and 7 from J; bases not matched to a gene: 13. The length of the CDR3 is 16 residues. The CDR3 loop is CASSPPPDRVGNEQFF. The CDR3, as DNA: TGTGCCAGCAGTCCCCCCCCGGACAGGGTCGGGAATGAGCAGTTCTTC.

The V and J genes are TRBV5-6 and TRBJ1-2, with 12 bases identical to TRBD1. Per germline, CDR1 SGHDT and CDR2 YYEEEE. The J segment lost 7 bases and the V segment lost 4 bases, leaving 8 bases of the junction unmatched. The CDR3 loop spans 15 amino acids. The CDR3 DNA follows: TGTGCCAGCAGCCATTCCGGGACAGGGGGCTCTGGCTACACCTTC. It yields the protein CASSHSGTGGSGYTF.

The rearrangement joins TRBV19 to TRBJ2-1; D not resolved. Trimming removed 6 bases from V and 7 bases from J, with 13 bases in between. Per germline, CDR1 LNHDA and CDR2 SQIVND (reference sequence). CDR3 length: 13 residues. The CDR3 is CASSPSLANEQFF. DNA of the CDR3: TGTGCCAGTAGCCCGTCTCTTGCGAATGAGCAGTTCTTC.

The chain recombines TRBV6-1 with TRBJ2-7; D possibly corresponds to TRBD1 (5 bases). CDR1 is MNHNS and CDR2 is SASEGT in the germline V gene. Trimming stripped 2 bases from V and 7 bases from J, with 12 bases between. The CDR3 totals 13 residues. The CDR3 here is CASSERGRVEQYV. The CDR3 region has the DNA TGTGCCAGCAGTGAACGTGGCAGGGTTGAGCAGTACGTC.

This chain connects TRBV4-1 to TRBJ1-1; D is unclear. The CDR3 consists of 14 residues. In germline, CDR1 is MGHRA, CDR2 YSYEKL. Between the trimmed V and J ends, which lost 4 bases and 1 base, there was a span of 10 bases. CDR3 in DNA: TGCGCCAGCAGCCCTACGGCGGGGAACACTGAAGCTTTCTTT. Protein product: CASSPTAGNTEAFF.

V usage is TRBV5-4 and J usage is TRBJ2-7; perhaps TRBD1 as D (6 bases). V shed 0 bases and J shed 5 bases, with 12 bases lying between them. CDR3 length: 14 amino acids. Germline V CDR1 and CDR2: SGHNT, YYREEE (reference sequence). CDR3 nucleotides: TGTGCCAGCAGCTTGGGTCAGGGGCGTCACGAGCAGTACTTC. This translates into CASSLGQGRHEQYF.

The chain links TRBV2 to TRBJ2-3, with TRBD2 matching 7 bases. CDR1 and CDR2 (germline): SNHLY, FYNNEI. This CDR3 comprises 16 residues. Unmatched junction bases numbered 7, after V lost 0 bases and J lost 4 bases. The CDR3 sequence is CASSEARGSQADTQYF. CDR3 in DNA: TGTGCCAGCAGTGAAGCGCGGGGGAGTCAGGCAGATACGCAGTATTTT.

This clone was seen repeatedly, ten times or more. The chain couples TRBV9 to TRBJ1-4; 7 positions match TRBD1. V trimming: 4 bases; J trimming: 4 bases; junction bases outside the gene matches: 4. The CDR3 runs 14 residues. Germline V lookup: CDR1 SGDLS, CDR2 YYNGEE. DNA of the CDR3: TGTGCCAGCAGCCCCAGGGGGGATAATGAAAAACTGTTTTTT. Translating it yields CASSPRGDNEKLFF.

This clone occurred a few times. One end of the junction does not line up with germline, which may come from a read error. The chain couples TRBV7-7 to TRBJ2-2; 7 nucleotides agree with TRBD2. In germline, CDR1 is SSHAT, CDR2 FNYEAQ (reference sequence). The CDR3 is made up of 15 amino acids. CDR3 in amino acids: CASSFGGANTGELFF. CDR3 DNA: TGTGCTAGCAGCTTTGGGGGGGCGAACACCGGGGAGCTGTTTTTT.

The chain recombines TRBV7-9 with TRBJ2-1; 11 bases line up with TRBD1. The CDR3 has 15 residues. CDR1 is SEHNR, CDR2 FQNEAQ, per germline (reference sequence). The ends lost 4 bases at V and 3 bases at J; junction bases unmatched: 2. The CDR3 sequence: CASSSDRGLYNEQFF. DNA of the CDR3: TGTGCCAGCAGCTCGGACAGGGGGCTCTACAATGAGCAGTTCTTC.

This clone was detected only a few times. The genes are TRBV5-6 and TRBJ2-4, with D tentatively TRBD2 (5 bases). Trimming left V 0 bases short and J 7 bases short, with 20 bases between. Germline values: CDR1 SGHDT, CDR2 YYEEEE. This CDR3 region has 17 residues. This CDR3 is CASSLDTGGGVWNIQYF. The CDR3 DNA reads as TGTGCCAGCAGCTTGGACACCGGTGGAGGAGTGTGGAACATTCAGTACTTC.

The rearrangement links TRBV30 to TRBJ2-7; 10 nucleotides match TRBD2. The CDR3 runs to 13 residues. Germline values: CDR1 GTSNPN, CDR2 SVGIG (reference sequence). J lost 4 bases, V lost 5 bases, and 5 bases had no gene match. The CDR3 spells CAWGTSGIYEQYF. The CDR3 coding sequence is TGTGCCTGGGGAACTAGCGGGATTTACGAGCAGTACTTC.

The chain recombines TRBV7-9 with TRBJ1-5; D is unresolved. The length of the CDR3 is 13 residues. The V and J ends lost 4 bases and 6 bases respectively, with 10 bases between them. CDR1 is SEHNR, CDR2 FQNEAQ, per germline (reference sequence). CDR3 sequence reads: CASSSEGGQPQHF. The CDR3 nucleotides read TGTGCCAGCAGCTCAGAGGGAGGTCAGCCCCAGCATTTT. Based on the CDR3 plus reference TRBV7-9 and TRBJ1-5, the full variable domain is DTGVSQNPRHKITKRGQNVTFRCDPISEHNRLYWYRQTLGQGPEFLTYFQNEAQLEKSRLLSDRFSAERPKGSFSTLEIQRTEQGDSAMYLCASSSEGGQPQHFGDGTRLSIL.

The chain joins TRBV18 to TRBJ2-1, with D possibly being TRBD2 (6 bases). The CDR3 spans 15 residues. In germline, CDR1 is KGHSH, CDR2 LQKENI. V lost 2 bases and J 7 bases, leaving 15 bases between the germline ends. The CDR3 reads CASSPGGTSINEQFF. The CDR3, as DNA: TGTGCCAGCTCACCAGGAGGGACTTCCATTAATGAGCAGTTCTTC.

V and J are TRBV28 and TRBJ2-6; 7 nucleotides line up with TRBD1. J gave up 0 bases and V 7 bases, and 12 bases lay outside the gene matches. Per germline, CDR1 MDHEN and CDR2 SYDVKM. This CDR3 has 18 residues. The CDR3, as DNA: TGTGCCAGCAAAGCAGGGGGTTATCTTAGCTCTGGGGCCAACGTCCTGACTTTC. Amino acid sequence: CASKAGGYLSSGANVLTF.

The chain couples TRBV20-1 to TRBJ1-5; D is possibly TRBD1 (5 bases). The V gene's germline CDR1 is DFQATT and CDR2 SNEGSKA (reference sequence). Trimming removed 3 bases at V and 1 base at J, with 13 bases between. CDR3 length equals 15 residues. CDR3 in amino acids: CSASAPGHSNQPQHF. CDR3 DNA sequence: TGCAGTGCTAGTGCCCCTGGACACAGCAATCAGCCCCAGCATTTT.